A few counts support the clone carrying this TCR beta chain. The data are from a study of blood T cells in healthy people across ages. V shed 6 bases, J shed 3 bases, and the junction held 11 bases outside the gene matches. Germline V gene lookup returns CDR1 MNHNY and CDR2 SVGAGI (reference sequence). The CDR3 consists of 15 residues. The second PCR ran about 6 to 12 cycles with a sample-barcoded 5' primer and J-beta primers. A template-switch adaptor with 12 random nucleotides tagged each cDNA molecule. TCRdb re-derived calls from the 5' RACE reads in MiXCR, one entry per CDR3 protein. This table holds fewer than 900,000 distinct CDR3 sequences, 40% to 45% found once.

The rearrangement uses TRBV6-6 and TRBJ2-7, with 7 bases fitting TRBD2. The sequence was collected from a woman aged 55-69 years in good health. The specimen was blood. The CDR3 coding sequence is TGTGCCAGCAGCCGCGGACTAGGAGTAGACTACGAGCAGTACTTC. This translates into CASSRGLGVDYEQYF.